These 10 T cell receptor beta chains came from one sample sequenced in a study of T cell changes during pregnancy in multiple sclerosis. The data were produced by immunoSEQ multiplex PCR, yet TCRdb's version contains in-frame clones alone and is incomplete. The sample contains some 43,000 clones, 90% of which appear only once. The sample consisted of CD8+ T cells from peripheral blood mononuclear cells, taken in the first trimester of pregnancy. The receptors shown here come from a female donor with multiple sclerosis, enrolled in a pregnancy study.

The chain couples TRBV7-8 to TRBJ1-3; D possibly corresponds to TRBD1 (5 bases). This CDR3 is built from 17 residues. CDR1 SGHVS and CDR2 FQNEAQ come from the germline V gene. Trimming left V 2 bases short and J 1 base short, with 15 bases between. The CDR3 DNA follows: TGTGCCAGCAGCTTAAATAATCGGTACAGGTCTGGAAACACCATATATTTT. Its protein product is CASSLNNRYRSGNTIYF.

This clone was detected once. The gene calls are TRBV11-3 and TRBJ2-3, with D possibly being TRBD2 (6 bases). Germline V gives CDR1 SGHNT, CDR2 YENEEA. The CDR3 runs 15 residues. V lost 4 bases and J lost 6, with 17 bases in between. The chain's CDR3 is CASSSDEREIDTQYF. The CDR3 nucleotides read TGTGCCAGCAGCTCCGACGAACGGGAGATTGATACGCAGTATTTT.

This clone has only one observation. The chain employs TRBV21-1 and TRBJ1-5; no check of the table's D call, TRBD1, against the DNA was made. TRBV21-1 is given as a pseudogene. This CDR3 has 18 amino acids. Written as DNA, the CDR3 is TGTGCCAGCAGCAAAGGGGCTTACCTCAGGTGCCTTAAAAAGCCCCAGCATTTT. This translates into CASSKGAYLRCLKKPQHF.

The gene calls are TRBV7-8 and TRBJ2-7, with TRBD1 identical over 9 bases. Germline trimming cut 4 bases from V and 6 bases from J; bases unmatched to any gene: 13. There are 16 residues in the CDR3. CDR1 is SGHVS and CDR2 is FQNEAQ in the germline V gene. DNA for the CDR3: TGTGCCAGCAGCTCCCGATCGGACAGGGGAGATGCCGAGCAGTACTTC. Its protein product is CASSSRSDRGDAEQYF.

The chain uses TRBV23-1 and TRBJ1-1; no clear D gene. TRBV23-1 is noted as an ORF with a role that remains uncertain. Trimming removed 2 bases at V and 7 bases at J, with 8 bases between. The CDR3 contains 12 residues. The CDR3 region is CASSQVEGEAFF. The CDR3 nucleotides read TGCGCCAGCAGTCAAGTGGAGGGTGAAGCTTTCTTT.

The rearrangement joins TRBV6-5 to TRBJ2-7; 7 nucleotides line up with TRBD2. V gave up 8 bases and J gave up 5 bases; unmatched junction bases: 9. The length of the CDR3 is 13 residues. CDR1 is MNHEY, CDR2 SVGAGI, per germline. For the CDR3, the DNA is TGTGCCAGCCGTGGCGGGGGATCGGACGAGCAGTACTTC. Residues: CASRGGGSDEQYF.

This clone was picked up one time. CDR3 bases: TGTGCCAGCAGTTTTGGGGGGGAGTACGAGCAGTACTTC. Protein: CASSFGGEYEQYF. The chain carries TRBV27 and TRBJ2-7; 7 nucleotides match TRBD2. Looked up from germline, CDR1 is MNHEY and CDR2 is SMNVEV (reference sequence). V trimming: 3 bases; J trimming: 4 bases; junction bases outside the gene matches: 3. The CDR3 has 13 amino acids.

CDR3 bases: TGTGCCAGCAGCAAAGTTCTCCATCTGGCCGATACCTACGAGCAGTACTTC. Amino acids: CASSKVLHLADTYEQYF. This chain links TRBV21-1 with TRBJ2-7; TRBD1 is the table's D call, not checked against the DNA. TRBV21-1 is a pseudogene. CDR3 length: 17 residues.

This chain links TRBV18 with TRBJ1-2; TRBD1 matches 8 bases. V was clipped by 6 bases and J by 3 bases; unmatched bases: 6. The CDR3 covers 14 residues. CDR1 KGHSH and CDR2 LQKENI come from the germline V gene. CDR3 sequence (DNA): TGTGCCAGCTCTTCTGGACAGGGACACTATGGCTACACCTTC. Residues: CASSSGQGHYGYTF.

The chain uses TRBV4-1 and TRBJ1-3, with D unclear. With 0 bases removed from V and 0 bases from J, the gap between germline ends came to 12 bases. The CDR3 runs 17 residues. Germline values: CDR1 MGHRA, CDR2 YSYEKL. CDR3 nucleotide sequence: TGCGCCAGCAGCCAAGACGCGCCCGCCATCTCTGGAAACACCATATATTTT. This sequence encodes CASSQDAPAISGNTIYF.